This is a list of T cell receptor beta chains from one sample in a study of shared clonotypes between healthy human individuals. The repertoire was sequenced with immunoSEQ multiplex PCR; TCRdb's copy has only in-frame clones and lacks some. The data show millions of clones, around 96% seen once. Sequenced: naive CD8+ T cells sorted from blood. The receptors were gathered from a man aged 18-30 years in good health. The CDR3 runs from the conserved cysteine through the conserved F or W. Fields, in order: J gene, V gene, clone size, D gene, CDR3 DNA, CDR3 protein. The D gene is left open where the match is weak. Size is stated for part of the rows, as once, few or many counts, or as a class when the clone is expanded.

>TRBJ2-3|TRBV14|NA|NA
TGTGCCAGCAGCCAGGGGGGCATGCCACCCCCAGATACGCAGTATTTT
CASSQGGMPPPDTQYF
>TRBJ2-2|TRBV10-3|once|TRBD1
TGTGCCATCAGTGAGGGACAGGGGACCGGGGAGCTGTTTTTT
CAISEGQGTGELFF
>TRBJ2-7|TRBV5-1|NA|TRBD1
TGCGCCAGCAGCCCCCTTGGACAGGGTAGCTCCTACGAGCAGTACTTC
CASSPLGQGSSYEQYF
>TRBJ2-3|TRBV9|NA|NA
TGTGCCAGCAGCGTCGGTAGCGGTCCCCCGGAAGATACGCAGTATTTT
CASSVGSGPPEDTQYF
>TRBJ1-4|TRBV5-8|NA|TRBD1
TGTGCCAGCAGCTCTGACAGGGGAGGGGAAAAACTGTTTTTT
CASSSDRGGEKLFF
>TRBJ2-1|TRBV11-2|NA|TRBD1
TGTGCCAGCAGCTCGGGACAGCCAAAGGGCTTTAGGAATGAGCAGTTCTTC
CASSSGQPKGFRNEQFF
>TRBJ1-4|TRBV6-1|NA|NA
TGTGCCAGCAGTGATGGGCGGTACCCTAATGAAAAACTGTTTTTT
CASSDGRYPNEKLFF
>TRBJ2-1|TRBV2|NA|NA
TGTGCCAGCACCCCGGTGGCGGGATACAATGAGCAGTTCTTC
CASTPVAGYNEQFF
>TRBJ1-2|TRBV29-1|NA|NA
TGCAGCGTTGAGGACGAGCAGTACAACTATGGCTACACCTTC
CSVEDEQYNYGYTF
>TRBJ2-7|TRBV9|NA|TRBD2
TGTGCCAGCAACGGCGGGGGGGCCGGCTACGAGCAGTACTTC
CASNGGGAGYEQYF
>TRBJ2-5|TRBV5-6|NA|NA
TGTGCCAGCAGCTTGGCCTCACTAGCAGGAGAGACCCAGTACTTC
CASSLASLAGETQYF
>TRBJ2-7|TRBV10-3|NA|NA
TGTGCCATCAAACCGCGAAAGGGTGCCCTGAGGTTTGCATCACTTTGCCGTTTTTCTTACGAGCAGTACTTC
CAIKPRKGALRFASLCRFSYEQYF
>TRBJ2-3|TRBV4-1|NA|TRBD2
TGCGCCAGCAGCCAAGATAGCCTAGCGGGAGACACAGATACGCAGTATTTT
CASSQDSLAGDTDTQYF
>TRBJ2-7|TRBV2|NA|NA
TGTGCCAGCAGTGGACTAGAGAGCTACGAGCAGTACTTC
CASSGLESYEQYF
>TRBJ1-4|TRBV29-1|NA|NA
TGCAGCGCCCTTGCAACTAATGAAAAACTGTTTTTT
CSALATNEKLFF
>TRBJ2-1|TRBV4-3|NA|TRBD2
TGCGCCAGCAGCCCCCAGCTAGCGGGATACTTGGATCAGCAGTTCTTC
CASSPQLAGYLDQQFF
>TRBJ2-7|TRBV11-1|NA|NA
TGTGCCAGCAGCTGGGGGTTATCCTACGAGCAGTACTTC
CASSWGLSYEQYF
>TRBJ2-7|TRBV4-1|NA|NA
TGCGCCAGCAGCCAAGAGAGTAGGCTGGGAGCGTACGAGCAGTACTTC
CASSQESRLGAYEQYF
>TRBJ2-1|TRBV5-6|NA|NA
TGTGCCAGCAGCCCCGACGTGTTCAATGAGCAGTTCTTC
CASSPDVFNEQFF
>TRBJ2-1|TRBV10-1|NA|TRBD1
TGCGCCAGCAGTGAGGCAGGGGGCTCCTACAATGAGCAGTTCTTC
CASSEAGGSYNEQFF
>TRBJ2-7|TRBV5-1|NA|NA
TGCGCCAGCAGCTTGGGACCGGACACCAGCTCCTACGAGCAGTACTTC
CASSLGPDTSSYEQYF
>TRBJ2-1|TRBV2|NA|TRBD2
TGTGCCAGCAGTCCTACTAGCGATCAGATTTACAATGAGCAGTTCTTC
CASSPTSDQIYNEQFF
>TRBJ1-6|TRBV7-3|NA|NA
TGTGCCAGCAGCTTAACCCCAGGGTCACCCCTCCACTTT
CASSLTPGSPLHF
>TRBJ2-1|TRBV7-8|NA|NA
TGTGCCAGCAGCTTAAGTGAAGAGGACAATGAGCAGTTCTTC
CASSLSEEDNEQFF
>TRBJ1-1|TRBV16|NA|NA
TGTGCCAGCAGCCGAAATGGTCAAGAAGGGGCTTTCTTT
CASSRNGQEGAFF
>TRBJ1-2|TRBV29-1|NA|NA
TGCAGCGTGGCAGATAGGGATGCCTATGGCTACACCTTC
CSVADRDAYGYTF
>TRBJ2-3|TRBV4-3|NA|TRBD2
TGCGCCAGCAGACGTACGGGACTAGCGGGAGCCACAGATACGCAGTATTTT
CASRRTGLAGATDTQYF